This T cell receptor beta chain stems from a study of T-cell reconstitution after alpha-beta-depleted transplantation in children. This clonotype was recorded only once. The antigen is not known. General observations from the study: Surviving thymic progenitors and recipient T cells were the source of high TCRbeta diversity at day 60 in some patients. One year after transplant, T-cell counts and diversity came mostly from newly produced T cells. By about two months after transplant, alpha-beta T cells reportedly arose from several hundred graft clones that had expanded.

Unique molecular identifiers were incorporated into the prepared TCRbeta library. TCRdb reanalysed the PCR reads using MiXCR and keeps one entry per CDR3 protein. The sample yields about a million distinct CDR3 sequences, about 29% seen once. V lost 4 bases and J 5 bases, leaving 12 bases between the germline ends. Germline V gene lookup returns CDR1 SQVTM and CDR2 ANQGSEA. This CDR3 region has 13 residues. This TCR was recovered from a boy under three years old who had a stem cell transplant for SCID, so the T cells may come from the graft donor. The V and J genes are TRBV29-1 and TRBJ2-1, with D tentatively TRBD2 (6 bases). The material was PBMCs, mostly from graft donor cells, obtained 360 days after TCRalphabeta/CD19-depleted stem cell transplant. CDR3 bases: TGCAGCGTTGTTGGGGGGTTACACAATGAGCAGTTCTTC. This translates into CSVVGGLHNEQFF.